This is a list of T cell receptor beta chains from one sample in a study of CD8 T cells in Susac syndrome. TCRdb ran MiXCR on the immunoSEQ multiplex PCR reads and lists one entry per CDR3 protein. The data hold roughly 250,000 distinct CDR3 sequences, with about 96% observed a single time. Sequencing input: CD4+ T cells from PBMCs. The receptors stem from a human donor with Susac syndrome. The CDR3 runs from the conserved cysteine through the conserved F or W. D genes are given only for firm matches. Size is stated for part of the rows, as once, few or many counts, or as a class when the clone is expanded.

v_gene: TRBV15; d_gene: .; j_gene: TRBJ2-3; abundance: .; CDR3nt: TGTGCCACCAGCAGAGTCGCCACAGATACGCAGTATTTT; CDR3aa: CATSRVATDTQYF
v_gene: TRBV7-9; d_gene: .; j_gene: TRBJ1-3; abundance: .; CDR3nt: TGTGCCAGGGAAACCCAGCTTATGGGGAGTGAAAACACCATATATTTT; CDR3aa: CARETQLMGSENTIYF
v_gene: TRBV9; d_gene: .; j_gene: TRBJ1-1; abundance: .; CDR3nt: TGTGCCAGCAGCGTAGAACCGAACACTGAAGCTTTCTTT; CDR3aa: CASSVEPNTEAFF
v_gene: TRBV6-5; d_gene: .; j_gene: TRBJ2-7; abundance: .; CDR3nt: TGTGCCAGCAGTTACTCCACCAACGACGCCTACGAGCAGTACTTC; CDR3aa: CASSYSTNDAYEQYF
v_gene: TRBV5-4; d_gene: .; j_gene: TRBJ1-1; abundance: .; CDR3nt: TGTGCCAGCAGCGCCTTAGAGAATATCGCTTTCTTT; CDR3aa: CASSALENIAFF
v_gene: TRBV29-1; d_gene: TRBD1; j_gene: TRBJ1-2; abundance: once; CDR3nt: TGCAGCGCGGACAGGGACAGGCTCGGCTACACCTTC; CDR3aa: CSADRDRLGYTF
v_gene: TRBV29-1; d_gene: .; j_gene: TRBJ2-7; abundance: .; CDR3nt: TGCAGCGCTGGGAAGGGGGAGCAGTACTTC; CDR3aa: CSAGKGEQYF
v_gene: TRBV30; d_gene: TRBD2; j_gene: TRBJ2-1; abundance: .; CDR3nt: TGTGCCTGGTGTAGCGGGTTCAATGAGCAGTTCTTC; CDR3aa: CAWCSGFNEQFF
v_gene: TRBV29-1; d_gene: .; j_gene: TRBJ2-7; abundance: .; CDR3nt: TGCAGCGTTGAGGACGGCACCTACGAGCAGTACTTC; CDR3aa: CSVEDGTYEQYF
v_gene: TRBV7-8; d_gene: .; j_gene: TRBJ2-1; abundance: .; CDR3nt: TGTGCCAGCAGCCCGGAGGGGGGTTACAATGAGCAGTTCTTC; CDR3aa: CASSPEGGYNEQFF
v_gene: TRBV29-1; d_gene: .; j_gene: TRBJ1-2; abundance: .; CDR3nt: TGCAGTACCGCGGGCCTCAGGGAAGGCTACACCTTC; CDR3aa: CSTAGLREGYTF
v_gene: TRBV19; d_gene: .; j_gene: TRBJ1-1; abundance: once; CDR3nt: TGTGCCAGTAACCCGACAGGGAACACTGAAGCTTTCTTT; CDR3aa: CASNPTGNTEAFF
v_gene: TRBV2; d_gene: .; j_gene: TRBJ1-1; abundance: .; CDR3nt: TGTGCCAGCAGGGTCAGGACGGACACTGAAGCTTTCTTT; CDR3aa: CASRVRTDTEAFF
v_gene: TRBV12-3/TRBV12-4; d_gene: TRBD1; j_gene: TRBJ1-5; abundance: .; CDR3nt: TGTGCCAGCAGCTCCGGACAGGGTCAGGGTCATGGGCCCCAGCATTTT; CDR3aa: CASSSGQGQGHGPQHF
v_gene: TRBV5-6; d_gene: TRBD1; j_gene: TRBJ2-5; abundance: .; CDR3nt: TGTGCCAGCAGTCCTCCGGGACAGGGAGGAGAGACCCAGTACTTC; CDR3aa: CASSPPGQGGETQYF
v_gene: TRBV9; d_gene: .; j_gene: TRBJ2-1; abundance: .; CDR3nt: TGTGCCAGCAGCAGAAGGCCAACCCGATACAATGAGCAGTTCTTC; CDR3aa: CASSRRPTRYNEQFF
v_gene: TRBV29-1; d_gene: TRBD2; j_gene: TRBJ2-1; abundance: once; CDR3nt: TGCAGCGTTCCGGGACTAGCGGCCCTACCGCCGGGAAATGAGCAGTTCTTC; CDR3aa: CSVPGLAALPPGNEQFF
v_gene: TRBV4-2; d_gene: .; j_gene: TRBJ2-7; abundance: .; CDR3nt: TGTGCCAGCAGCCAAGCCGGCTCCTACGAGCAGTACTTC; CDR3aa: CASSQAGSYEQYF
v_gene: TRBV6-6; d_gene: TRBD2; j_gene: TRBJ2-7; abundance: .; CDR3nt: TGTGCCAGCAGTTACCCGGGGGGAGCCAACTACGAGCAGTACTTC; CDR3aa: CASSYPGGANYEQYF
v_gene: TRBV5-1; d_gene: TRBD1; j_gene: TRBJ2-2; abundance: .; CDR3nt: TGCGCCAGCAGCCGCCAGGGACAGCTAAGCAACACCGGGGAGCTGTTTTTT; CDR3aa: CASSRQGQLSNTGELFF
v_gene: TRBV12-3/TRBV12-4; d_gene: .; j_gene: TRBJ2-3; abundance: .; CDR3nt: TGTGCCAGCACTACGCAAGGCCAGGGGCAGTATTTT; CDR3aa: CASTTQGQGQYF
v_gene: TRBV6-1; d_gene: .; j_gene: TRBJ1-1; abundance: .; CDR3nt: TGTGCCAGCAGGACCCGTGGGGGGCGCGTAGGGCACACTGAAGCTTTCTTT; CDR3aa: CASRTRGGRVGHTEAFF
v_gene: TRBV28; d_gene: .; j_gene: TRBJ2-7; abundance: .; CDR3nt: TGTGCCAGCAGTCCCACCAGGCACGAGCAGTACTTC; CDR3aa: CASSPTRHEQYF
v_gene: TRBV9; d_gene: .; j_gene: TRBJ2-3; abundance: .; CDR3nt: TGTGCCAGCGGTCGCGACCTGTCCCCAGATACGCAGTATTTT; CDR3aa: CASGRDLSPDTQYF
v_gene: TRBV6-1; d_gene: .; j_gene: TRBJ1-1; abundance: .; CDR3nt: TGTGCCAGCAGTAGGACAAACACTGAAGCTTTCTTT; CDR3aa: CASSRTNTEAFF